The 15 T cell receptor beta chains below all came from one sample that was sequenced in a study of T cells in Graves' hyperthyroidism and ophthalmopathy. Regions amplified from RNA transcripts were the TCR beta CDR3 regions. Initially, a first-round RT-PCR of the TCR CDR3 employed the HTBI primer set. TCRdb used MiXCR to reprocess the multiplex PCR reads, holding one entry per CDR3 protein. The sample carries 650,000 to 750,000 distinct CDR3 sequences, approximately 15% recorded once. Specimen: blood. The source is a woman between 18 and 29 years old with Graves' hyperthyroidism.

The table lists this clonotype with many counts. This chain uses TRBV20-1 with TRBJ1-5; D gene ambiguous. The CDR3 loop spans 14 amino acids. Germline V CDR1 and CDR2: DFQATT, SNEGSKA (reference sequence). Between the trimmed V and J ends, which lost 7 bases and 4 bases, there was a span of 17 bases. In DNA form, the CDR3 reads TGCAGTGGTATGCTAGGAGGGTCTAATCAGCCCCAGCATTTT. This encodes CSGMLGGSNQPQHF.

This clonotype was detected ten times or more. V gene TRBV10-2 combines with J gene TRBJ2-3; D gene unclear. V was shortened by 3 bases and J by 0 bases, with 10 bases between the two germline ends. The length of the CDR3 is 15 residues. The V gene's germline CDR1 is WSHSY and CDR2 SAAADI. CDR3 bases: TGCGCCAGCAGTGATGTAGGGCGTAGCACAGATACGCAGTATTTT. As protein: CASSDVGRSTDTQYF.

This clonotype was seen many times. The chain employs TRBV10-3 and TRBJ2-3; 10 nucleotides agree with TRBD1. This CDR3 contains 15 residues. V was clipped by 6 bases and J by 4 bases; unmatched bases: 7. From germline, CDR1 is ENHRY and CDR2 SYGVKD. This chain's CDR3 is CAIRGDRGIPDTQYF. The CDR3 nucleotides are TGTGCCATCAGGGGGGACAGGGGAATCCCAGATACGCAGTATTTT.

This clonotype was recorded many times. J is TRBJ1-2 and V is TRBV7-2; D call uncertain. CDR3 length: 11 amino acids. Trimming took 4 bases from V and 4 from J, leaving 4 bases between them. Germline CDR1 is SGHTA and CDR2 is FQGNSA. The CDR3 protein is CASSSGYGYTF. CDR3 in DNA: TGTGCCAGCAGCTCGGGCTATGGCTACACCTTC.

This clonotype was detected ten times or more. The chain uses TRBV29-1 and TRBJ1-1, with 7 bases lining up with TRBD1. Germline assignment: CDR1 SQVTM and CDR2 ANQGSEA. V shed 6 bases, J shed 1 base, and the junction held 11 bases outside the gene matches. This CDR3 is 15 amino acids long. The CDR3 here is CSVRKGADPNTEAFF. The CDR3 DNA is TGCAGCGTACGGAAGGGGGCAGACCCGAACACTGAAGCTTTCTTT.

This clonotype was seen ten or more times. The chain couples TRBV12-3 or TRBV12-4 to TRBJ1-1, with D maybe TRBD1 (6 bases). The V end was cut by 8 bases, the J end by 3 bases, with 19 bases between. The CDR3 extends over 15 amino acids. The CDR3 DNA follows: TGTGCCAGCTGTTGCGGGGGGCGGTGGGACACTGAAGCTTTCTTT. It codes for CASCCGGRWDTEAFF.

This sequence joins TRBV18 and TRBJ2-1, with TRBD1 matching over 12 bases. Germline CDR1 KGHSH, CDR2 LQKENI. The junction had 6 bases not matched to a gene; V was cut back by 3 bases and J by 0 bases. The CDR3 loop spans 18 amino acids. This CDR3 is CASSPLGQGASSYNEQFF. The DNA for the CDR3 is TGTGCCAGCTCACCCCTGGGACAGGGGGCGAGCTCCTACAATGAGCAGTTCTTC. Looking up the rest from reference TRBV18 and TRBJ2-1 gives the full variable domain: NAGVMQNPRHLVRRRGQEARLRCSPMKGHSHVYWYRQLPEEGLKFMVYLQKENIIDESGMPKERFSAEFPKEGPSILRIQQVVRGDSAAYFCASSPLGQGASSYNEQFFGPGTRLTVL.

The chain uses TRBV19 and TRBJ2-3; 11 positions match TRBD1. Germline values: CDR1 LNHDA, CDR2 SQIVND (reference sequence). V dropped 5 bases and J dropped 5; count of bases not matched to a gene: 6. The length of the CDR3 is 15 residues. The DNA for the CDR3 is TGTGCCAGTAGTTCCCCCGGGACAGGGGGAGATACGCAGTATTTT. It codes for CASSSPGTGGDTQYF.

The J gene is TRBJ1-6, the V gene TRBV20-1; D might be TRBD1 (5 bases). Germline lookup yields CDR1 DFQATT and CDR2 SNEGSKA (reference sequence). V lost 1 base, J lost 0 bases, and 7 bases lay in between. This CDR3 comprises 15 residues. Here the CDR3 reads CSARAGGSYNSPLHF. In DNA, the CDR3 is TGCAGTGCTAGAGCCGGGGGCTCCTATAATTCACCCCTCCACTTT.

This chain joins TRBV7-9 and TRBJ2-1; the match to TRBD2 covers 12 bases. The CDR3 runs to 19 residues. V was pared by 6 bases and J by 6 bases, with 18 bases of the junction left unmatched. Germline V CDR1 and CDR2: SEHNR, FQNEAQ (reference sequence). CDR3 residues: CASSFPTSGSPVYGNEQFF. The CDR3 DNA reads as TGTGCCAGCAGTTTTCCGACTAGCGGGAGCCCCGTCTACGGCAATGAGCAGTTCTTC.

This clonotype was observed a few times. The chain combines TRBV7-2 with TRBJ1-2; D is undetermined. CDR1 and CDR2 (germline): SGHTA, FQGNSA. This CDR3 is 15 amino acids long. Trimming took off 4 bases at V and 4 bases at J, with 16 bases between the two ends. As DNA, the CDR3 is TGTGCCAGCAGCTCAGACATCACGTTTTTCTATGGCTACACCTTC. Translated: CASSSDITFFYGYTF.

Concerning this clonotype: A much larger clone lies a single base off, so this may be a read error. V gene TRBV12-3 or TRBV12-4 combines with J gene TRBJ2-7; no clear D gene. Trimming removed 5 bases from V and 0 bases from J, with 11 bases in between. The CDR3 totals 14 residues. CDR3 in DNA: TGTGCCAGCAGTGGCCCCCGAGCCTCCTACGAGCAGTACTTC. It translates to CASSGPRASYEQYF.

This clonotype was recorded once. The genes are TRBV5-1 and TRBJ1-2; 7 bases line up with TRBD1. The germline V gene has CDR1 SGHRS and CDR2 YFSETQ. The CDR3 consists of 13 residues. Germline trimming cut 0 bases from V and 8 bases from J; bases unmatched to any gene: 4. As DNA, the CDR3 is TGCGCCAGCAGCTTGGAGGGGGCGAGAGGCTACACCTTC. This sequence encodes CASSLEGARGYTF.

J is TRBJ2-1 and V is TRBV3-1; tentative D call: TRBD2 (5 bases). CDR1 LGHDT and CDR2 YNNKEL come from the germline V gene (reference sequence). Trimming left V 4 bases short and J 2 bases short, with 18 bases between. This CDR3 spans 17 amino acids. The CDR3 bases are TGTGCCAGCAGCCGCAAGGTAGGGCGGGTGACCTACAATGAGCAGTTCTTC. Encoded protein: CASSRKVGRVTYNEQFF.

Turning to this clonotype: The conserved final phenylalanine or tryptophan is absent from the CDR3, which likely points to a read error. This rearrangement joins TRBV10-1 to TRBJ2-1; D is undetermined. Germline V gene lookup returns CDR1 WNHNN and CDR2 SYGVQD (reference sequence). Trimming removed 3 bases at V and 6 bases at J, with 6 bases between. The CDR3 is made up of 12 amino acids. CDR3 residues: CASSDVPNEQFV. The CDR3 DNA reads TGCGCCAGCAGTGATGTCCCCAATGAGCAGTTCGTC.